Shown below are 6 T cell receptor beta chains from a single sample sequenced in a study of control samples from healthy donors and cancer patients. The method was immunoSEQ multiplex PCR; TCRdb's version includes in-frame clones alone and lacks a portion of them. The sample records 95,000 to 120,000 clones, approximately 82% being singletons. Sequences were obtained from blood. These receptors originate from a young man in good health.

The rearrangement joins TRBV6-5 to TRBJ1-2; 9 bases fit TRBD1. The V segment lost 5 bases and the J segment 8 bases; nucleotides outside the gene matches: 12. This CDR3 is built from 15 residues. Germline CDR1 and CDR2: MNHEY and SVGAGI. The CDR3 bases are TGTGCCAGCAGTCCCGGGACAGGGAAAAGGGAGGGCTACACCTTC. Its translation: CASSPGTGKREGYTF.

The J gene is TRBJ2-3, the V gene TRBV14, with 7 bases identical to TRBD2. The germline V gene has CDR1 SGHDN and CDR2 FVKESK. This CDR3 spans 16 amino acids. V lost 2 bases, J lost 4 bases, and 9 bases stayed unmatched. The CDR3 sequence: CASSQPPSGVADTQYF. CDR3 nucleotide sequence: TGTGCCAGCAGCCAACCCCCAAGCGGGGTAGCAGATACGCAGTATTTT.

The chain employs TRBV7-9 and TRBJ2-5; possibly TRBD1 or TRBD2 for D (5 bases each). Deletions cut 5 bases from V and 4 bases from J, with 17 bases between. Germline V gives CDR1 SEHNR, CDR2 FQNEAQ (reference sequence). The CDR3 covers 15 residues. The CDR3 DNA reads TGTGCCAGCAGCCCCCGGGGTGGAAGGGGAGAGACCCAGTACTTC. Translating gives CASSPRGGRGETQYF.

This CDR3 reads CASSPLPGQVNYGYTF. The CDR3 DNA follows: TGTGCCAGCAGCCCCCTCCCGGGACAGGTGAACTATGGCTACACCTTC. The chain uses TRBV27 and TRBJ1-2, with 8 positions matching TRBD1. The CDR3 totals 16 residues. Per germline, CDR1 MNHEY and CDR2 SMNVEV (reference sequence). The V segment lost 6 bases and the J segment 2 bases; nucleotides outside the gene matches: 11.

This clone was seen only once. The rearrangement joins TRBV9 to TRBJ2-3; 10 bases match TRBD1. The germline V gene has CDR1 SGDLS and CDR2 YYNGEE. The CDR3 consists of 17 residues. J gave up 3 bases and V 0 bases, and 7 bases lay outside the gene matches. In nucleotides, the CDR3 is TGTGCCAGCAGCGTAGGGTTTCGGACAGGGGGTACAGATACGCAGTATTTT. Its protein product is CASSVGFRTGGTDTQYF.

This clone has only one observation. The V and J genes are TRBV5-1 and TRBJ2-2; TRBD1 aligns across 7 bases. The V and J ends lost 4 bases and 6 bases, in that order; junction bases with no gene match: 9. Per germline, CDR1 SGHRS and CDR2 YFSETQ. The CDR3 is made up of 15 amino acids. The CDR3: CASSLALQGPGELFF. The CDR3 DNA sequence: TGCGCCAGCAGCCTAGCTCTACAGGGGCCCGGGGAGCTGTTTTTT.